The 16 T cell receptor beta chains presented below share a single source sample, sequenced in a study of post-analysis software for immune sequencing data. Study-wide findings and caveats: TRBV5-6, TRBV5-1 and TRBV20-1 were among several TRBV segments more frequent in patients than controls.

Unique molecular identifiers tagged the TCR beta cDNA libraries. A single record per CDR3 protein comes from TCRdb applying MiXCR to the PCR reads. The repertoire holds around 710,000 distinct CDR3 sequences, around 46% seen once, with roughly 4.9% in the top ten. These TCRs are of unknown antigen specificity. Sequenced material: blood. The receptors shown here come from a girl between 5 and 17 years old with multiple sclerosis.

The CDR3 protein is CSARRASGISTDTQYF. The CDR3 nucleotides read TGCAGTGCTAGACGGGCTAGCGGGATTAGCACAGATACGCAGTATTTT. The J gene is TRBJ2-3, the V gene TRBV20-1; 9 bases are a match to TRBD2. CDR1 and CDR2 from the germline V gene are DFQATT and SNEGSKA (reference sequence). The ends lost 2 bases at V and 0 bases at J; junction bases unmatched: 6. CDR3 length equals 16 residues.

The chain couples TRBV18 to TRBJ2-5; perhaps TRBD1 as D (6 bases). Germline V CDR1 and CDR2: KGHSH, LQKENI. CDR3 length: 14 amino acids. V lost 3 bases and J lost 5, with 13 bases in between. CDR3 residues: CASSPYRAGETQYF. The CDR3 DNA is TGTGCCAGCTCACCGTACAGGGCTGGGGAGACCCAGTACTTC.

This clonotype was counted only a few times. The DNA for the CDR3 is TGCAGTGCTAGATACCTACAGAACAACTATGGCTACACCTTC. It encodes CSARYLQNNYGYTF. V and J are TRBV20-1 and TRBJ1-2; unclear D gene. This CDR3 has 14 amino acids. V lost 2 bases to trimming and J lost 2 bases, with 12 bases between them. Germline V gene sequence: CDR1 DFQATT, CDR2 SNEGSKA (reference sequence).

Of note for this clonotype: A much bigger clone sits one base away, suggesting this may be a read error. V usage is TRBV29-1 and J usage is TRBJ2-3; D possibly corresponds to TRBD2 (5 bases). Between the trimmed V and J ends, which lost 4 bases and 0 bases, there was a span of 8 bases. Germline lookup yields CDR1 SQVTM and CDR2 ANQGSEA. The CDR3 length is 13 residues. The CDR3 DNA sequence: TGCAGCGTTGCTGGCGGGAGCACAGATACGCAGTATTTT. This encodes CSVAGGSTDTQYF.

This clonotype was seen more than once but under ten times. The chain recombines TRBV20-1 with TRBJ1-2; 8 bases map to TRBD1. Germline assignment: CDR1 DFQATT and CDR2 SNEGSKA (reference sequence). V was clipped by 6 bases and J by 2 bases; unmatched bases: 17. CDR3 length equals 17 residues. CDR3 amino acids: CSASQADRGTANYGYTF. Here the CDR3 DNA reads TGCAGTGCCTCCCAGGCCGACAGGGGCACCGCAAACTATGGCTACACCTTC.

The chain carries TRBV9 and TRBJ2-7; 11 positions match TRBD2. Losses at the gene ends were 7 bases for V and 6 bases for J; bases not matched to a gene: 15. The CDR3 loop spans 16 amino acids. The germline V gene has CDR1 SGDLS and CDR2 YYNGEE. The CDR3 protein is CASGTRTTSGACEQYF. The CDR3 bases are TGTGCCAGCGGAACCCGGACGACTAGCGGGGCCTGCGAGCAGTACTTC. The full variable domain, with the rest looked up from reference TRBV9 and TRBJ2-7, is DSGVTQTPKHLITATGQRVTLRCSPRSGDLSVYWYQQSLDQGLQFLIQYYNGEERAKGNILERFSAQQFPDLHSELNLSSLELGDSALYFCASGTRTTSGACEQYFGPGTRLTVT.

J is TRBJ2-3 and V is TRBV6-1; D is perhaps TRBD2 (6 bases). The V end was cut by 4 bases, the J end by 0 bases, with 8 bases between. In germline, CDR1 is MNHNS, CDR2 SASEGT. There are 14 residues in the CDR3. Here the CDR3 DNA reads TGTGCCAGCAGTGGGGGGGAGAGCACAGATACGCAGTATTTT. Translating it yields CASSGGESTDTQYF.

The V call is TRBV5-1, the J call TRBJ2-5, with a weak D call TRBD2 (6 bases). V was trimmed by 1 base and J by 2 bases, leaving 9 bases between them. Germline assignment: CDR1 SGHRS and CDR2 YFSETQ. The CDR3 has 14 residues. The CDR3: CASSLFGGQETQYF. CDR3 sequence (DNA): TGCGCCAGCAGCTTGTTCGGGGGACAAGAGACCCAGTACTTC. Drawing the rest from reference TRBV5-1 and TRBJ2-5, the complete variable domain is KAGVTQTPRYLIKTRGQQVTLSCSPISGHRSVSWYQQTPGQGLQFLFEYFSETQRNKGNFPGRFSGRQFSNSRSEMNVSTLELGDSALYLCASSLFGGQETQYFGPGTRLLVL.

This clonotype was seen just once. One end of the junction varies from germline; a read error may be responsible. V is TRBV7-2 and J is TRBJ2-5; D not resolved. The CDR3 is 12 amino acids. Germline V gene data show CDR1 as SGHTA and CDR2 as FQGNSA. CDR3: CVSLSPLGTQYF. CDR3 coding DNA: TGTGTCAGCTTAAGCCCTCTGGGGACCCAGTACTTC.

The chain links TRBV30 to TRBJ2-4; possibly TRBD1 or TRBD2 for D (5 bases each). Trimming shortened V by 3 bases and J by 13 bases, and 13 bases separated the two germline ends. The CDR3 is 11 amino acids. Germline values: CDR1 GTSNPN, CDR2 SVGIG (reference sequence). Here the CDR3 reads CAWSRGSQQYF. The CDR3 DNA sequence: TGTGCCTGGAGCCGGGGCAGTCAGCAGTACTTC.

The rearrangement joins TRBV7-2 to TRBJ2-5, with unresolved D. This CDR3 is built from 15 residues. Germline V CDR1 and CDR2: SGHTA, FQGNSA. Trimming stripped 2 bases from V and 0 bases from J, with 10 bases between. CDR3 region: CASSLRSWYQETQYF. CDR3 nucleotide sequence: TGTGCCAGCAGCTTAAGAAGTTGGTACCAAGAGACCCAGTACTTC. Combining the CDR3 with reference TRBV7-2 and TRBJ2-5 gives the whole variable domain GAGVSQSPSNKVTEKGKDVELRCDPISGHTALYWYRQSLGQGLEFLIYFQGNSAPDKSGLPSDRFSAERTGGSVSTLTIQRTQQEDSAVYLCASSLRSWYQETQYFGPGTRLLVL.

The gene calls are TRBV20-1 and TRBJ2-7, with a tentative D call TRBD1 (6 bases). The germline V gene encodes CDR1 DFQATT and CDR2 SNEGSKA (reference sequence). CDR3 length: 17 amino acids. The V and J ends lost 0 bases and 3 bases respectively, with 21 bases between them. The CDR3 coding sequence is TGCAGTGCTAGAGATTTGGACCGTACCGCAGGGGACTACGAGCAGTACTTC. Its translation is CSARDLDRTAGDYEQYF.

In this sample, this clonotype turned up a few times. The CDR3: CASSPQGTGYGYTF. In nucleotides, the CDR3 is TGTGCCAGCAGTCCGCAGGGGACAGGCTATGGCTACACCTTC. This chain connects TRBV27 to TRBJ1-2; 8 bases are a match to TRBD1. V was clipped by 5 bases and J by 4 bases; unmatched bases: 6. Germline CDR1 is MNHEY and CDR2 is SMNVEV (reference sequence). This CDR3 comprises 14 residues.

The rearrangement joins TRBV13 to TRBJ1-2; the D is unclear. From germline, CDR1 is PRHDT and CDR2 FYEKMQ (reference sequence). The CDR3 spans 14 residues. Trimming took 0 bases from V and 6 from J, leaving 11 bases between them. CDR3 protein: CASSLGRGRHGYTF. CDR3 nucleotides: TGTGCCAGCAGCTTAGGCCGGGGAAGGCATGGCTACACCTTC.

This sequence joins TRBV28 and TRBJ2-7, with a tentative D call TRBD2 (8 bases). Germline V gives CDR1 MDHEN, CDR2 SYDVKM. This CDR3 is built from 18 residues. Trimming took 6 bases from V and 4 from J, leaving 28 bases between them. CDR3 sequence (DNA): TGTGCCAGCAGCGAACAGGGGTCCCGACCGGGAGGGCCGTACGAGCAGTACTTC. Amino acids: CASSEQGSRPGGPYEQYF.

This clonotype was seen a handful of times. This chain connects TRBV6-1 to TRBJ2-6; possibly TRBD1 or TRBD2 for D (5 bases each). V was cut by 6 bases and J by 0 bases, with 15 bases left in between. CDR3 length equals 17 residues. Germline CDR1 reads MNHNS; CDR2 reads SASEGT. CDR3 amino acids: CASRRAWDLSGANVLTF. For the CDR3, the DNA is TGTGCCAGCAGGAGGGCATGGGACCTCTCTGGGGCCAACGTCCTGACTTTC.